This TCR beta chain was sequenced for a study of early T cells in non-severe SARS-CoV-2 infection. Unique molecular identifiers were affixed to single, distinct cDNA molecules. TCRdb reanalysed the 5' RACE reads using MiXCR and keeps one entry per CDR3 protein. The table includes about 110,000 distinct CDR3 sequences, around 10% detected once. The junction had 9 bases not matched to a gene; V was cut back by 4 bases and J by 8 bases. The CDR3 spans 17 residues. This chain connects TRBV12-3 or TRBV12-4 to TRBJ2-1; 15 bases map to TRBD2. This TCR came from an adult who was a healthcare worker with PCR-confirmed SARS-CoV-2 infection or an uninfected control (not recorded which). Sequenced sample: whole blood. The CDR3 region is CASSSPPRTSGGDEQFF. The CDR3 region has the DNA TGTGCCAGCAGTTCACCGCCGCGGACTAGCGGGGGGGATGAGCAGTTCTTC.